A single T cell receptor (beta chain) is shown here with its context. Its antigen is currently unknown. This record comes from a study of cytomegalovirus exposure and HLA in healthy donors. Broader study findings: There were some public TCRs occurring in many donors, but most TCR sequences were rare. The classifier was said to identify cytomegalovirus status with high specificity and sensitivity.

The protocol was immunoSEQ multiplex PCR, while the TCRdb copy is restricted to in-frame clones and leaves out a portion. This sample has about 160,000 clones, with approximately 90% found just once. Sequencing input: PBMCs. This receptor was identified in a man aged 18-30 years in good health and CMV-seronegative.

The DNA for the CDR3 is TGTGCCAGCAGTATCGGGACTAACTCCTACAATGAGCAGTTCTTC. Its translation: CASSIGTNSYNEQFF. V gene TRBV27 combines with J gene TRBJ2-1, with 7 bases lining up with TRBD2. The CDR3 loop spans 15 amino acids. From germline, CDR1 is MNHEY and CDR2 SMNVEV (reference sequence). V lost 5 bases and J lost 0; bases outside the gene matches: 4.